The rows below give T cell receptor beta chains drawn from one sample of a study of control samples from healthy donors and cancer patients. The table came from immunoSEQ multiplex PCR; TCRdb's copy has only in-frame clones and leaves some out. The repertoire holds approximately 17,000 clones, around nine tenths seen once, with approximately 30% in the top ten. Sequenced material: PBMCs. The receptors were gathered from a man aged 55 to 69 with head and neck cancer. The CDR3 runs from the conserved cysteine through the conserved F or W. The D gene is left open where the match is weak. The size field is filled for only some rows; it gives once, few, many or a size class.

D	V	size	J	DNA	CDR3
NA	TRBV2	NA	TRBJ2-1	TGTGCCAGCAGGGAGTCCTACAATGAGCAGTTCTTC	CASRESYNEQFF
TRBD1	TRBV7-8	NA	TRBJ1-4	TGTGCCAGCAGCTCCGGACAGGGATCGGCTAATGAAAAACTGTTTTTT	CASSSGQGSANEKLFF
TRBD1	TRBV9	NA	TRBJ2-7	TGTGCCAGCAGCGTAGGTACAGGGGAAACCTACGAGCAGTACTTC	CASSVGTGETYEQYF
NA	TRBV6-5	NA	TRBJ2-7	TGTGCCAGCTCTAGCGCCTCCTCCTACGAGCAGTACTTC	CASSSASSYEQYF
NA	TRBV23-1	NA	TRBJ2-3	TGCGCCAGCAAAGTCAAAGGGGCTTTT	CASKVKGAF
NA	TRBV5-5	NA	TRBJ1-1	TGTGCCAGCAGCGGGGCTTCCTATCTGCTGAACGCTGAAGCTTTCTTT	CASSGASYLLNAEAFF
NA	TRBV5-6	NA	TRBJ1-2	TGTGCCAGCAGCCGGGAGGTTAACTATGGCTACACCTTC	CASSREVNYGYTF
TRBD1	TRBV5-6	NA	TRBJ2-2	TGTGCCAGCAGGCAGGGGGAATACACCGGGGAGCTGTTTTTT	CASRQGEYTGELFF
NA	TRBV27	NA	TRBJ2-3	TGTGCCAGCAGTCCGAAGACAGGTCCCACAGATACGCAGTATTTT	CASSPKTGPTDTQYF
NA	TRBV6-4	NA	TRBJ2-1	TGTGCCAGTGCTGGGGCTAGTTCCTACAATGAGCAGTTCTTC	CASAGASSYNEQFF
NA	TRBV29-1	NA	TRBJ1-1	TGCAGCGTTGGGGGCGCGAACACTGAAGCTTTCTTT	CSVGGANTEAFF
NA	TRBV5-8	NA	TRBJ1-1	TGTGCCAGCAGCCGGCCCGGGACAATGAACACTGAAGCTTTCTTT	CASSRPGTMNTEAFF
NA	TRBV7-9	NA	TRBJ2-3	TGTGCCAGCAGCTCGGGGCTCGGTACGCAGTATTTT	CASSSGLGTQYF
NA	TRBV5-1	NA	TRBJ1-2	TGCGCCAGCAGCTTGGGGGGGACCTATGGCTACACCTTC	CASSLGGTYGYTF
NA	TRBV6-6	few	TRBJ1-5	TGTGCCAGCATAATGGGGGCCCAAAGCAATCAGCCCCAGCATTTT	CASIMGAQSNQPQHF
NA	TRBV4-2	NA	TRBJ1-1	TGTGCCAGCAGCCATGGGTGGGAGGCTGAAGCTTTCTTT	CASSHGWEAEAFF
NA	TRBV7-8	NA	TRBJ2-3	TGTGCCAGCAGCTCAAGGAGGGCCGCGGGGGATACGCAGTATTTT	CASSSRRAAGDTQYF
NA	TRBV2	NA	TRBJ1-5	TGTGCCAGCAGTGAAAGGAACAGCCCACAAAAGCCCCAGCATTTT	CASSERNSPQKPQHF
NA	TRBV20-1	NA	TRBJ2-1	TGCAGTGCGGGGACTAATGAGCAGTTCTTC	CSAGTNEQFF
TRBD2	TRBV6-4	NA	TRBJ2-5	TGTGCCAGCAGTGAGGGGACTAGCTCGGCGCAAGAGACCCAGTACTTC	CASSEGTSSAQETQYF
NA	TRBV5-6	NA	TRBJ2-2	TGTGCCAGCAGCCCACTGACCCCCGGGGAGCTGTTTTTT	CASSPLTPGELFF
NA	TRBV27	NA	TRBJ1-5	TGTGCCAGCAGTTTGGCAGGGCCAAGCAATCAGCCCCAGCATTTT	CASSLAGPSNQPQHF
NA	TRBV4-2	NA	TRBJ2-2	TGTGCCAGCAGCCACGCCAACACCGGGGAGCTGTTTTTT	CASSHANTGELFF
TRBD1	TRBV29-1	NA	TRBJ2-7	TGCAGCGTTGGACAGGGGTCCTACGAGCAGTACTTC	CSVGQGSYEQYF
NA	TRBV29-1	NA	TRBJ1-2	TGCAGCGCCCAAGGAGGGGCGGAATCTGGCTACACCTTC	CSAQGGAESGYTF
NA	TRBV6-6	NA	TRBJ2-7	TGTGCCAGCAGTTTTCCGGATGGCGAGCAGTACTTC	CASSFPDGEQYF
TRBD2	TRBV6-6	NA	TRBJ2-2	TGTGCCAGCAGTCGACTAGCGGGGGGTGGGACCGGGGAGCTGTTTTTT	CASSRLAGGGTGELFF
NA	TRBV18	NA	TRBJ1-2	TGTGCCAGCTCACCAATGGCAGGGGCCTATGGCTACACCTTC	CASSPMAGAYGYTF